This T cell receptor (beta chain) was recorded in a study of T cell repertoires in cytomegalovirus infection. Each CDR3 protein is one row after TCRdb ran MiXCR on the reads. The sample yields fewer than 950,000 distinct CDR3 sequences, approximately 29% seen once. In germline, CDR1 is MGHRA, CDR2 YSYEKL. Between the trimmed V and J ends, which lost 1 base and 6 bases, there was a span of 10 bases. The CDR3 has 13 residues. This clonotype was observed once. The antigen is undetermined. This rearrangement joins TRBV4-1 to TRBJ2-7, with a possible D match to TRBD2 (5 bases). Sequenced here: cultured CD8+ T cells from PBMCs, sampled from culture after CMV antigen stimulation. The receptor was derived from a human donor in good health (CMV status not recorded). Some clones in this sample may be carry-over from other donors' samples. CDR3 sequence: CASSQAGLPEQYF. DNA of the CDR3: TGCGCCAGCAGCCAAGCCGGACTCCCCGAGCAGTACTTC.